These T cell receptor beta chains were read from a single sample in a study of T-cell reconstitution after alpha-beta-depleted transplantation in children. TCRdb re-called the PCR reads through MiXCR, storing one row per CDR3 protein. Among 700,000 to 950,000 distinct CDR3 sequences listed, roughly 16% were seen once. The starting material was PBMCs, mostly from graft donor cells, obtained 360 days after TCRalphabeta/CD19-depleted stem cell transplant. The receptors stem from a male patient younger than 18 who had a stem cell transplant for acute lymphoblastic leukemia, so the T cells may come from the graft donor. CDR3s include the opening cysteine and the closing phenylalanine or tryptophan. A D gene is named only where the DNA matches it firmly. Expanded clones get a size class; other rows say once, few or many, or leave the size out.

>TRBV28|TRBJ2-4|few|-
TGTGCCAGCACGGTGCGCCAAGCCAAAAACATTCAGTACTTC
CASTVRQAKNIQYF
>TRBV12-3/TRBV12-4|TRBJ1-4|few|TRBD1
TGTGCCAGCAGCCCCGTTCCGGGACAGGTGGATAGGGCTAATGAAAAACTGTTTTTT
CASSPVPGQVDRANEKLFF
>TRBV27|TRBJ2-1|-|-
TGTGCCAGCAGTTTATCGAGAGGGACGATTGGGAATGAGCAGTTCTTC
CASSLSRGTIGNEQFF
>TRBV6-4|TRBJ2-1|few|-
TGTGCCAGCAGTGACGGCCTAGGCTCCTACAATGAGCAGTTCTTC
CASSDGLGSYNEQFF
>TRBV12-3/TRBV12-4|TRBJ2-3|-|TRBD2
TGTGCCAGCAGTCCCGTGAGCGGGAGGGCCATAGATACGCAGTATTTT
CASSPVSGRAIDTQYF
>TRBV4-1|TRBJ1-6|-|-
TGCGCCAGCAGCTCCTACCAGGGAAGCGTGGCATCACCCCTCCACTTT
CASSSYQGSVASPLHF
>TRBV5-6|TRBJ2-2|many|TRBD1
TGTGCCAGCAGCTTCCGGACAGGGGGGACTCTCAATGTAAAAGGGGAGCTGTTTTTT
CASSFRTGGTLNVKGELFF
>TRBV12-3/TRBV12-4|TRBJ1-3|-|-
TGTGCCAGCAGGCGGGGCTCTGGAAACACCATATATTTT
CASRRGSGNTIYF
>TRBV7-2|TRBJ2-5|-|TRBD2
TGTGCCAGCAGCCTGCTAGCGGGTTATGAGACCCAGTACTTC
CASSLLAGYETQYF
>TRBV19|TRBJ1-1|-|-
TGTGCCAGTAATCGGGGGATCACTGAAGCTTTCTTT
CASNRGITEAFF
>TRBV20-1|TRBJ2-7|-|-
TGCAGTGCTAGAGATCCCGGGCACAGATGGAGCGAGCAGTACTTC
CSARDPGHRWSEQYF
>TRBV4-1|TRBJ2-7|few|-
TGCGCCAGCAGCCCGGTTTCGGGCTCGCCCTACGAGCAGTACTTC
CASSPVSGSPYEQYF
>TRBV20-1|TRBJ2-1|many|TRBD2
TGCAGTGCTTACCTAGCGGGGAGCTCCTACAATGAGCAGTTCTTC
CSAYLAGSSYNEQFF
>TRBV9|TRBJ2-1|few|-
TGTGCCAGCAGCGTAGAACGGTCGAATGAGCAGTTCTTC
CASSVERSNEQFF
>TRBV27|TRBJ2-5|few|-
TGTGCCAGCAGTTTAAGCAGGGTGGAAGAGACCCAGTACTTC
CASSLSRVEETQYF
>TRBV11-3|TRBJ2-7|-|TRBD1
TGTGCCAGAAAGACAGGGAATCGCGAGCAGTACTTC
CARKTGNREQYF
>TRBV29-1|TRBJ2-5|-|-
TGCAGCGCCTGGAAGGGGACGGGACAAGAGACCCAGTACTTC
CSAWKGTGQETQYF
>TRBV5-1|TRBJ2-5|many|-
TGCGCCAGCAGCTTACCGTTCCAAGAGACCCAGTACTTC
CASSLPFQETQYF
>TRBV4-2|TRBJ2-7|few|TRBD2
TGTGCCAGCAGCCAAGAATTTGGTACGGGAGGGGGCGAGCAGTACTTC
CASSQEFGTGGGEQYF
>TRBV9|TRBJ2-5|few|TRBD1
TGTGCCAGCAGCGTAGGGGGGACAGCGAACCAAGAGACCCAGTACTTC
CASSVGGTANQETQYF
>TRBV18|TRBJ1-2|many|-
TGTGCCAGCTCACCACGAGGGCGATATGGCTACACCTTC
CASSPRGRYGYTF
>TRBV20-1|TRBJ2-3|-|-
TGCAGTGCTGACTGGCGGGGGCTGGGAGATACGCAGTATTTT
CSADWRGLGDTQYF
>TRBV7-4|TRBJ1-1|-|TRBD1
TGTGCCAGCAGCCACCGGGACAGGGGAGGATTT
CASSHRDRGGF
>TRBV6-5|TRBJ1-1|-|TRBD1
TGTGCCAGGGGTATGGACAGGACTAACACTGAAGCTTTCTTT
CARGMDRTNTEAFF